This is a list of T cell receptor beta chains from one sample in a study of blood T cell repertoires in COVID-19. The repertoire was sequenced with immunoSEQ multiplex PCR; TCRdb's copy has only in-frame clones and lacks some. The sample lists over 200,000 clones, more than 75% occurring once. The sample taken for sequencing was peripheral blood. These receptors were collected from a man aged 35 to 55 with active or convalescent COVID-19. The CDR3 runs from the conserved cysteine through the conserved F or W. D genes are given only for firm matches.

v_call,j_call,d_call,cdr3_aa
TRBV19,TRBJ2-1,TRBD2,CASSPQLAGAYNEQFF
TRBV19,TRBJ2-1,.,CASSAGEQFF
TRBV30,TRBJ1-2,TRBD1,CAWETGGNYGYTF
TRBV5-1,TRBJ2-1,TRBD2,CASSPAGGSGAYNEQFF
TRBV28,TRBJ2-2,.,CASSPQATGELFF
TRBV9,TRBJ2-1,.,CASSPVGTLGLGEQFF
TRBV27,TRBJ2-2,TRBD2,CASSSSGLAGGTGGELFF
TRBV6-5,TRBJ1-1,.,CASSTGNTEAFF
TRBV11-1,TRBJ2-1,TRBD1,CASTSRQGSYNEQFF
TRBV28,TRBJ2-7,TRBD2,CASRGGGSYEQYF
TRBV3-1/TRBV3-2,TRBJ1-3,TRBD1,CASSPLATGSSGNTIYF
TRBV2,TRBJ1-6,TRBD1,CASNRQGANSPLHF
TRBV7-9,TRBJ2-1,TRBD2,CASSQYLAASYNEQFF
TRBV2,TRBJ2-5,.,CASEPSQGPLGETQYF
TRBV6-4,TRBJ1-2,TRBD1,CASSIPPRDRGAYGYTF
TRBV9,TRBJ2-2,.,CASSVEERINTGELFF
TRBV12-3/TRBV12-4,TRBJ1-2,TRBD1,CASMTGPYGYTF